Listed below are T cell receptor beta chains from one sample, sequenced in a study of blood T cell repertoires in COVID-19. This table comes from immunoSEQ multiplex PCR, and its TCRdb copy is limited to in-frame clones, with some not included. The data show about 170,000 clones, with around nine tenths seen just once and under 3.5% held by the top ten. Sample: peripheral blood. These receptors all come from a man in his 70s with acute or convalescent COVID-19. Each CDR3 is given with its conserved first and last residue. Fields, in order: clone size, J gene, D gene, V gene, CDR3 length, CDR3 DNA, CDR3 protein. The D gene is left open where the match is weak. Expanded clones are given a class, and other clones once, few, many or no size at all.

clone size: .; J gene: TRBJ2-5; D gene: TRBD1; V gene: TRBV5-1; CDR3 length: 17; CDR3 DNA: TGCGCCAGCAGCAACGCTCCGGGACAGTTTATTGAAGAGACCCAGTACTTC; CDR3 protein: CASSNAPGQFIEETQYF
clone size: .; J gene: TRBJ2-2; D gene: TRBD2; V gene: TRBV7-9; CDR3 length: 15; CDR3 DNA: TGTGCCAGCAGCCCCAGGACTAGCGGCACGGGAGAGCTGTTTTTT; CDR3 protein: CASSPRTSGTGELFF
clone size: .; J gene: TRBJ2-2; D gene: TRBD2; V gene: TRBV6-6; CDR3 length: 16; CDR3 DNA: TGTGCCAGCAGCCCACGGACTAGTTGGAACACCGGGGAGCTGTTTTTT; CDR3 protein: CASSPRTSWNTGELFF
clone size: few; J gene: TRBJ1-4; D gene: TRBD1; V gene: TRBV28; CDR3 length: 13; CDR3 DNA: TGTGCTAGCACGAGGGGGCGGGATGAAAAACTGTTTTTT; CDR3 protein: CASTRGRDEKLFF
clone size: once; J gene: TRBJ2-3; D gene: TRBD2; V gene: TRBV7-2; CDR3 length: 16; CDR3 DNA: TGTGCCAGCAGCTTAGCTGGAGGCGGGGGGAGGAGAGAGCAGTATTTT; CDR3 protein: CASSLAGGGGRREQYF
clone size: .; J gene: TRBJ1-2; D gene: .; V gene: TRBV4-3; CDR3 length: 15; CDR3 DNA: TGCGCCAGCAGCCAAGAGTACCTAGACCGACGTGGCTACACCTTC; CDR3 protein: CASSQEYLDRRGYTF
clone size: .; J gene: TRBJ2-3; D gene: .; V gene: TRBV27; CDR3 length: 12; CDR3 DNA: TGTGCCAGCAGTTTGAGAGGAGATACGCAGTATTTT; CDR3 protein: CASSLRGDTQYF
clone size: .; J gene: TRBJ2-1; D gene: .; V gene: TRBV20-1; CDR3 length: 11; CDR3 DNA: TGCAGTCTCGAGGGCCGCAATGAGCAGTTCTTC; CDR3 protein: CSLEGRNEQFF
clone size: .; J gene: TRBJ2-1; D gene: TRBD1; V gene: TRBV11-2; CDR3 length: 16; CDR3 DNA: TGTGCCAGCAGCTTAAGGACAGGGGGCTTGACCAATGAGCAGTTCTTC; CDR3 protein: CASSLRTGGLTNEQFF
clone size: .; J gene: TRBJ1-3; D gene: TRBD1; V gene: TRBV6-4; CDR3 length: 15; CDR3 DNA: TGTGCCAGCAGTGTGGACAGGAGTCCTGGAAACACCATATATTTT; CDR3 protein: CASSVDRSPGNTIYF
clone size: .; J gene: TRBJ1-2; D gene: .; V gene: TRBV28; CDR3 length: 12; CDR3 DNA: TGTGCCAGCAGAACAGGGATCTATGGCTACACCTTC; CDR3 protein: CASRTGIYGYTF
clone size: once; J gene: TRBJ2-1; D gene: .; V gene: TRBV9; CDR3 length: 15; CDR3 DNA: TGTGCCAGCAGCGTTTGGCAACACTCATCGGGTGAGCAGTTCTTC; CDR3 protein: CASSVWQHSSGEQFF
clone size: .; J gene: TRBJ2-7; D gene: TRBD1; V gene: TRBV2; CDR3 length: 14; CDR3 DNA: TGTGCCAGCAGTGAGGTGGGACAGGGCTACGAGCAGTACTTC; CDR3 protein: CASSEVGQGYEQYF
clone size: .; J gene: TRBJ1-1; D gene: .; V gene: TRBV30; CDR3 length: 13; CDR3 DNA: TGTGCCTGGAGTGTAGGTGGTGAAGGGGGAGCTTTCTTT; CDR3 protein: CAWSVGGEGGAFF
clone size: .; J gene: TRBJ2-3; D gene: .; V gene: TRBV2; CDR3 length: 15; CDR3 DNA: TGTGCCAGCAGTGGGCAGGGGAGCGGCACAGATACGCAGTATTTT; CDR3 protein: CASSGQGSGTDTQYF
clone size: .; J gene: TRBJ2-3; D gene: TRBD2; V gene: TRBV5-1; CDR3 length: 15; CDR3 DNA: TGCGCCAGCAGCCGACTAGCGGGAGGGACAGATACGCAGTATTTT; CDR3 protein: CASSRLAGGTDTQYF
clone size: .; J gene: TRBJ1-5; D gene: TRBD1; V gene: TRBV10-3; CDR3 length: 17; CDR3 DNA: TGTGCCATCAGAGTCCGGGACAGGGGGCGGCTACATCAGCCCCAGCATTTT; CDR3 protein: CAIRVRDRGRLHQPQHF
clone size: .; J gene: TRBJ2-3; D gene: .; V gene: TRBV27; CDR3 length: 17; CDR3 DNA: TGTGCCAGCAGTTTATACTTCGGCAGGGAGGGCACAGATACGCAGTATTTT; CDR3 protein: CASSLYFGREGTDTQYF
clone size: few; J gene: TRBJ1-4; D gene: .; V gene: TRBV9; CDR3 length: 20; CDR3 DNA: TGTGCCAGCAGCGCCGACCCCAGGGGAGGGGCCGGCTCAACTAATGAAAAACTGTTTTTT; CDR3 protein: CASSADPRGGAGSTNEKLFF
clone size: .; J gene: TRBJ2-1; D gene: TRBD2; V gene: TRBV15; CDR3 length: 16; CDR3 DNA: TGTGCCACCAGGGGGAGTTTAGCGGGAGTAAGCGATGAGCAGTTCTTC; CDR3 protein: CATRGSLAGVSDEQFF
clone size: .; J gene: TRBJ2-3; D gene: TRBD1; V gene: TRBV10-1; CDR3 length: 12; CDR3 DNA: TGCGCCAGCGGACAGGGGAGCACTACGCAGTATTTT; CDR3 protein: CASGQGSTTQYF
clone size: .; J gene: TRBJ2-7; D gene: TRBD2; V gene: TRBV11-2; CDR3 length: 14; CDR3 DNA: TGTGCCAGCAGCTTAGTGGGAGGGATCTACGAGCAGTACTTC; CDR3 protein: CASSLVGGIYEQYF
clone size: .; J gene: TRBJ2-3; D gene: TRBD2; V gene: TRBV7-9; CDR3 length: 16; CDR3 DNA: TGTGCCAGCAGCCCAGGGACTATCTCGTTCACAGATACGCAGTATTTT; CDR3 protein: CASSPGTISFTDTQYF
clone size: .; J gene: TRBJ2-1; D gene: .; V gene: TRBV2; CDR3 length: 14; CDR3 DNA: TGTGCCAGCAGTGGGGCTAGCGTATACAATGAGCAGTTCTTC; CDR3 protein: CASSGASVYNEQFF
clone size: .; J gene: TRBJ2-1; D gene: .; V gene: TRBV7-9; CDR3 length: 15; CDR3 DNA: TGTGCCAGCAGCTTACCGGGGGGCGCATTAAATGAGCAGTTCTTC; CDR3 protein: CASSLPGGALNEQFF
clone size: .; J gene: TRBJ2-5; D gene: .; V gene: TRBV29-1; CDR3 length: 13; CDR3 DNA: TGCAGCGGGGGGGGCAATGCGGGCGAGACCCAGTACTTC; CDR3 protein: CSGGGNAGETQYF
clone size: few; J gene: TRBJ1-1; D gene: TRBD1; V gene: TRBV18; CDR3 length: 14; CDR3 DNA: TGTGCCAGCTCACCACCCGAGGACAGGGGGAAAGCTTTCTTT; CDR3 protein: CASSPPEDRGKAFF
clone size: .; J gene: TRBJ1-2; D gene: .; V gene: TRBV7-9; CDR3 length: 13; CDR3 DNA: TGTGCCAGCAGCCCCGTATCTAACTATGGCTACACCTTC; CDR3 protein: CASSPVSNYGYTF
clone size: .; J gene: TRBJ2-7; D gene: TRBD1; V gene: TRBV27; CDR3 length: 16; CDR3 DNA: TGTGCCAGCAGTTTTCTACCCCGGGACAGGGACGAGATAGGGTACTTC; CDR3 protein: CASSFLPRDRDEIGYF
clone size: .; J gene: TRBJ2-6; D gene: TRBD2; V gene: TRBV5-4; CDR3 length: 17; CDR3 DNA: TGTGCCAGCAGCTCGACTAGCGGGAACTCTGGGGCCAACGTCCTGACTTTC; CDR3 protein: CASSSTSGNSGANVLTF
clone size: .; J gene: TRBJ1-4; D gene: .; V gene: TRBV19; CDR3 length: 17; CDR3 DNA: TGTGCCAGTAGTGCCTATGCGACATATGGAAATTTTAAAGCACTGTTTTTT; CDR3 protein: CASSAYATYGNFKALFF
clone size: .; J gene: TRBJ1-2; D gene: TRBD1; V gene: TRBV29-1; CDR3 length: 13; CDR3 DNA: TGCAGCGCTCAGGGACAGGCTCCCTATGGCTACACCTTC; CDR3 protein: CSAQGQAPYGYTF
clone size: .; J gene: TRBJ1-4; D gene: TRBD1; V gene: TRBV15; CDR3 length: 19; CDR3 DNA: TGTGCCACCAGCAGAGTGCCCTCACTTTACAGGGGGCCTAATGAAAAACTGTTTTTT; CDR3 protein: CATSRVPSLYRGPNEKLFF
clone size: once; J gene: TRBJ1-2; D gene: .; V gene: TRBV15; CDR3 length: 15; CDR3 DNA: TGTGCCACCAGCAGAGGGCACATTTATAACTATGGCTACACCTTC; CDR3 protein: CATSRGHIYNYGYTF
clone size: .; J gene: TRBJ2-1; D gene: .; V gene: TRBV20-1; CDR3 length: 11; CDR3 DNA: TGCAGTGCCCACCACGAGGAGGGCAAGTTCTTC; CDR3 protein: CSAHHEEGKFF